The clone carrying this T cell receptor beta chain was picked up a small number of times. Its antigen remains unidentified. These data are taken from a study of T-cell reconstitution after alpha-beta-depleted transplantation in children. The CDR3 is made up of 15 amino acids. The V gene's germline CDR1 is SGHRS and CDR2 YFSETQ. Trimming took off 3 bases at V and 2 bases at J, with 14 bases between the two ends. It was with unique molecular identifiers that the TCRbeta library was prepared. TCRdb analysed the PCR reads with MiXCR anew, one entry per CDR3 protein. This table has approximately 1,000,000 distinct CDR3 sequences, less than 30% appearing once. Whole-study findings and limits: Surviving recipient T cells and thymic progenitors accounted for the high day-60 TCRbeta diversity observed in some patients. Several hundred expanded graft clones reportedly were the source of alpha-beta T cells about two months after transplant. T-cell counts and diversity at one year following transplant were attributed mainly to newly produced T cells.

The gene calls are TRBV5-1 and TRBJ2-5; D gene uncertain. The sequence was collected from a boy younger than two who had a stem cell transplant for SCID, so the T cells may come from the graft donor. This sample comprised PBMCs, mostly from graft donor cells, obtained 360 days after TCRalphabeta/CD19-depleted stem cell transplant. This CDR3 is CASSYSQRLQETQYF. The CDR3 bases are TGCGCCAGCAGCTACAGTCAGAGATTGCAAGAGACCCAGTACTTC.